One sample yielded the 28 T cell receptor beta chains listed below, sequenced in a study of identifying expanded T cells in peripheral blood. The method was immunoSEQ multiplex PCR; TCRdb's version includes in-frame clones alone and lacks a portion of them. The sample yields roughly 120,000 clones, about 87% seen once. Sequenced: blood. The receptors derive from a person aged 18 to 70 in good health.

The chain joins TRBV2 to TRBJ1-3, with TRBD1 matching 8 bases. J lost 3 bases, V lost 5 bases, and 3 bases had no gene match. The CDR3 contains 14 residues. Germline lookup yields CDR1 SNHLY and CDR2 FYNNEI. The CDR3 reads CASSRTGNGNTIYF. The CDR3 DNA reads TGTGCCAGCAGTCGGACAGGGAATGGAAACACCATATATTTT.

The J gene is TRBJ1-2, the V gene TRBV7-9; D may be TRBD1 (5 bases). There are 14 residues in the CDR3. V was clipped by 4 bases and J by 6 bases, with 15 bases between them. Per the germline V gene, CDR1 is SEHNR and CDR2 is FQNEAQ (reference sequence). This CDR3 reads CASSYTRASDGYTF. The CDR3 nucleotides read TGTGCCAGCAGCTATACCAGGGCTTCGGATGGCTACACCTTC.

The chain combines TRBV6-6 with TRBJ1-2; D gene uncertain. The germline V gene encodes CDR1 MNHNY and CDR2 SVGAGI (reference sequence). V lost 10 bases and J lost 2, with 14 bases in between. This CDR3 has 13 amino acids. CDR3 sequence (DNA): TGTGCCACCGCCAGAAATCCAAACTATGGCTACACCTTC. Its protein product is CATARNPNYGYTF.

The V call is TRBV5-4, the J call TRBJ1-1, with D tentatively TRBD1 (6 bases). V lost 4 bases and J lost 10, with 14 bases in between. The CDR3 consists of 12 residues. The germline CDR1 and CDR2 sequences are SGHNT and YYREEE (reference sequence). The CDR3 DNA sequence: TGTGCCAGCAGCCAGAACAGGGAGGCAGCTTTCTTT. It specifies CASSQNREAAFF.

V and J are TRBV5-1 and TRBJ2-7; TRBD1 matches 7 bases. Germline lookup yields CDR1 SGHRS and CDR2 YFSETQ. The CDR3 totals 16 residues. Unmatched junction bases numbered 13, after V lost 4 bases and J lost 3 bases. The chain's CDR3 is CASSEQPGQPLYEQYF. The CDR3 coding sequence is TGCGCCAGCAGCGAACAACCGGGACAGCCCCTCTACGAGCAGTACTTC.

CDR3 protein: CASSLGYGGQPQHF. The CDR3 coding sequence is TGTGCCAGCAGCTTAGGGTACGGTGGTCAGCCCCAGCATTTT. The chain has TRBV7-2 and TRBJ1-5, with D hard to call. The V gene's germline CDR1 is SGHTA and CDR2 FQGNSA. V was clipped by 1 base and J by 6 bases, with 10 bases between them. The CDR3 covers 14 residues.

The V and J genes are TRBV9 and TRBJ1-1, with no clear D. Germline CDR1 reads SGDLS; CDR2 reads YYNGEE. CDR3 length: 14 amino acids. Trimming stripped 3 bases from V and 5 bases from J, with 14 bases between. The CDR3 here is CASSARVEGTEAFF. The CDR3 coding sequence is TGTGCCAGCAGCGCCCGAGTTGAGGGTACTGAAGCTTTCTTT.

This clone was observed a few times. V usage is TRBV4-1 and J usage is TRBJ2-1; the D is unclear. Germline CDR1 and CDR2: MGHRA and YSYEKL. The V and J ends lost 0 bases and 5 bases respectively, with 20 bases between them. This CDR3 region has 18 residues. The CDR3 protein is CASSQEPPRPSNNNEQFF. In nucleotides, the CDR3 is TGCGCCAGCAGCCAAGAACCCCCTAGGCCATCAAACAACAATGAGCAGTTCTTC.

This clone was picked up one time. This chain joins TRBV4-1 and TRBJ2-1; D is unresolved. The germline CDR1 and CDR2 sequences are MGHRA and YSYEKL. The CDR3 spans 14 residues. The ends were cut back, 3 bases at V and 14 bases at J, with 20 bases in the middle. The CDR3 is CASSQISGGNLEFF. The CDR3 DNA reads TGCGCCAGCAGCCAGATAAGTGGCGGAAACTTAGAGTTCTTC.

CDR3 DNA sequence: TGTGCCAGCAGTGATTGGCAGTTTAATGAAAAACTGTTTTTT. It translates to CASSDWQFNEKLFF. This chain links TRBV6-1 with TRBJ1-4; D gene unclear. Germline CDR1 is MNHNS and CDR2 is SASEGT. V lost 3 bases to trimming and J lost 4 bases, with 9 bases between them. The CDR3 is made up of 14 amino acids.

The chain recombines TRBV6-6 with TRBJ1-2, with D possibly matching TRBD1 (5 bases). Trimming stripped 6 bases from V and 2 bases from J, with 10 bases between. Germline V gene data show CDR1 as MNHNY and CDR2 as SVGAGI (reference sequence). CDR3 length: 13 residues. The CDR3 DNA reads TGTGCCAGCAGCAAACAGGAGAACTATGGCTACACCTTC. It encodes CASSKQENYGYTF.

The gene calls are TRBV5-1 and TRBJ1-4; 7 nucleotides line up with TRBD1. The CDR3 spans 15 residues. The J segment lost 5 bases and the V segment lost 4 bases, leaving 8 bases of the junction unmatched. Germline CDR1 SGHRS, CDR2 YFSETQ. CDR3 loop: CASSPDGTVNEKLFF. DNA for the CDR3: TGCGCCAGCAGCCCGGACGGGACAGTAAATGAAAAACTGTTTTTT.

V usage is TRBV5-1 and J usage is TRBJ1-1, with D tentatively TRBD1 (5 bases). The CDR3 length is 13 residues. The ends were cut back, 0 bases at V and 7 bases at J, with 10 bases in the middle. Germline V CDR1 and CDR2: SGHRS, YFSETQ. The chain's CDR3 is CASSLAGGIEAFF. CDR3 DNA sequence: TGCGCCAGCAGCTTGGCCGGGGGGATTGAAGCTTTCTTT.

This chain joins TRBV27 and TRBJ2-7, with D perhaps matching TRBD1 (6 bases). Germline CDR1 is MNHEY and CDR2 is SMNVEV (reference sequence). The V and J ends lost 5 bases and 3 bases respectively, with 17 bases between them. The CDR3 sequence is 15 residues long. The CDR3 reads CASSPYPGANYEQYF. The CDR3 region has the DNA TGTGCCAGCAGTCCATACCCAGGGGCCAACTACGAGCAGTACTTC.

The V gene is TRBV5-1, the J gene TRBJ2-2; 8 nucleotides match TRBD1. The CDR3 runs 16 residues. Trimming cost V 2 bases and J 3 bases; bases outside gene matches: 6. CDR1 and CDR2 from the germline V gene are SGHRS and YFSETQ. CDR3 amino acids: CASSFNRDRYTGELFF. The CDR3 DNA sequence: TGCGCCAGCAGCTTTAACCGGGACAGGTACACCGGGGAGCTGTTTTTT.

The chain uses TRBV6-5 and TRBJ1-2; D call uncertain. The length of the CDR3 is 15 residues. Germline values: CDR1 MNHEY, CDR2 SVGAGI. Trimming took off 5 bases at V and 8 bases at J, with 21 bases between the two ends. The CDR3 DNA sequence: TGTGCCAGCAGTACCGACGGGGTAGCATCTTGGGGCTACACCTTC. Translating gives CASSTDGVASWGYTF.

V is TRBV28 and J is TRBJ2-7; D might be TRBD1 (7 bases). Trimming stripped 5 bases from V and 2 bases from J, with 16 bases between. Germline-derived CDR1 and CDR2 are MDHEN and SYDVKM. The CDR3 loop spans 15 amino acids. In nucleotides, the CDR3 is TGTGCCAGCAGTGGTTACAGGGGAGGTGCCTACGAGCAGTACTTC. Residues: CASSGYRGGAYEQYF. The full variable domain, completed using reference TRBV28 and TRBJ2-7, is DVKVTQSSRYLVKRTGEKVFLECVQDMDHENMFWYRQDPGLGLRLIYFSYDVKMKEKGDIPEGYSVSREKKERFSLILESASTNQTSMYLCASSGYRGGAYEQYFGPGTRLTVT.

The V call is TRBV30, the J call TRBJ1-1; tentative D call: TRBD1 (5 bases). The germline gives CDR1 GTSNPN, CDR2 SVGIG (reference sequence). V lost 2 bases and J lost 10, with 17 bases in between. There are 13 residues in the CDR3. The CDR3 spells CAWSLLGDRGAFF. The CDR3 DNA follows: TGTGCCTGGAGTCTCCTCGGTGACAGAGGAGCTTTCTTT.

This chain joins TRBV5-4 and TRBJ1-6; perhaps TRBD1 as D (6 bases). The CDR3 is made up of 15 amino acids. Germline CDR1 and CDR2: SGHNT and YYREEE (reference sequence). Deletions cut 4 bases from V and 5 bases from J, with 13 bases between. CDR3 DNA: TGTGCCAGCAGCCCCCGGGGGCCGGATAATTCACCCCTCCACTTT. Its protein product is CASSPRGPDNSPLHF. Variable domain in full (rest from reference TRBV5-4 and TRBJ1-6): ETGVTQSPTHLIKTRGQQVTLRCSSQSGHNTVSWYQQALGQGPQFIFQYYREEENGRGNFPPRFSGLQFPNYSSELNVNALELDDSALYLCASSPRGPDNSPLHFGNGTRLTVT.

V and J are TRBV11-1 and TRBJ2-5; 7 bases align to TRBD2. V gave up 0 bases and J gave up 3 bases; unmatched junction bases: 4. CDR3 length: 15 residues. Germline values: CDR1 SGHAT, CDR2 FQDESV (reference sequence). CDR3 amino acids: CASSLARAGEETQYF. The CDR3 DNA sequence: TGTGCCAGCAGCTTAGCGCGGGCGGGAGAAGAGACCCAGTACTTC.

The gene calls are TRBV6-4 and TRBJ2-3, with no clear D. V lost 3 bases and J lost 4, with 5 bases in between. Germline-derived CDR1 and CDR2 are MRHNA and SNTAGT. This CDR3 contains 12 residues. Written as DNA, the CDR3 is TGTGCCAGCAGTGAAAGGGCAGATACGCAGTATTTT. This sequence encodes CASSERADTQYF.

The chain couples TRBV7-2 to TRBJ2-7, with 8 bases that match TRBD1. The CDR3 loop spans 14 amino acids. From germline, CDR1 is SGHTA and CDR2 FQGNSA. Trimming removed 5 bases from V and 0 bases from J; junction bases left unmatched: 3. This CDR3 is CASSQTGVSYEQYF. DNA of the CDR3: TGTGCCAGCAGCCAGACAGGGGTCTCCTACGAGCAGTACTTC.

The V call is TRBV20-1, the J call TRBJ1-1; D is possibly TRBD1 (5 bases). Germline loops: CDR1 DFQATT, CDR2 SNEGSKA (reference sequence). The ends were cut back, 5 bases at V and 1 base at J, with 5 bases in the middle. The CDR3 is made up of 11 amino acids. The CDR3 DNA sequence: TGCAGTGCTGGACAGAACACTGAAGCTTTCTTT. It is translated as CSAGQNTEAFF.

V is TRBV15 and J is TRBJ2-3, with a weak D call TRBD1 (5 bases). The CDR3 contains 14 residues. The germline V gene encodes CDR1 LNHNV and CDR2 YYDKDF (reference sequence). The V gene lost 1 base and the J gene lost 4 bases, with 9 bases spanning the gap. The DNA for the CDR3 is TGTGCCACCAGCAGAGGATCACAGGCAGATACGCAGTATTTT. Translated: CATSRGSQADTQYF.

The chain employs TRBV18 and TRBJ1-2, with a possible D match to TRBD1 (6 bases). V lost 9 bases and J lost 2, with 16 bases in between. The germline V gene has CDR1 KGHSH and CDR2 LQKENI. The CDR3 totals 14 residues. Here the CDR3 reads CASSHGGENYGYTF. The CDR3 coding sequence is TGTGCCAGTTCTCACGGGGGCGAAAACTATGGCTACACCTTC.

The CDR3 loop is CAIGGQGHQPQHF. In DNA, the CDR3 is TGTGCCATTGGTGGACAGGGCCATCAGCCCCAGCATTTT. This rearrangement joins TRBV28 to TRBJ1-5; 8 positions agree with TRBD1. Germline V gene sequence: CDR1 MDHEN, CDR2 SYDVKM. There are 13 residues in the CDR3. J was trimmed by 5 bases and V by 10 bases; bases with no gene match: 7.

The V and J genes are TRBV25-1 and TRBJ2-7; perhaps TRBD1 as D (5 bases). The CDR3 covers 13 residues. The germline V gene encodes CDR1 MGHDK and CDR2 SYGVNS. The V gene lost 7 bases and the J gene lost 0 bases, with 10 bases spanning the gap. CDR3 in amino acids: CASTETASYEQYF. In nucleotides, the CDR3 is TGTGCCAGCACCGAGACAGCCTCCTACGAGCAGTACTTC.

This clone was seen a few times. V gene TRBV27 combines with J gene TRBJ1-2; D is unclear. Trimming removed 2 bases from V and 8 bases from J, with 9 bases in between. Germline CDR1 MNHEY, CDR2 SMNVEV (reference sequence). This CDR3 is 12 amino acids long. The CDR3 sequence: CASSLVRGGYTF. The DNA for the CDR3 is TGTGCCAGCAGTTTAGTTAGAGGAGGCTACACCTTC.